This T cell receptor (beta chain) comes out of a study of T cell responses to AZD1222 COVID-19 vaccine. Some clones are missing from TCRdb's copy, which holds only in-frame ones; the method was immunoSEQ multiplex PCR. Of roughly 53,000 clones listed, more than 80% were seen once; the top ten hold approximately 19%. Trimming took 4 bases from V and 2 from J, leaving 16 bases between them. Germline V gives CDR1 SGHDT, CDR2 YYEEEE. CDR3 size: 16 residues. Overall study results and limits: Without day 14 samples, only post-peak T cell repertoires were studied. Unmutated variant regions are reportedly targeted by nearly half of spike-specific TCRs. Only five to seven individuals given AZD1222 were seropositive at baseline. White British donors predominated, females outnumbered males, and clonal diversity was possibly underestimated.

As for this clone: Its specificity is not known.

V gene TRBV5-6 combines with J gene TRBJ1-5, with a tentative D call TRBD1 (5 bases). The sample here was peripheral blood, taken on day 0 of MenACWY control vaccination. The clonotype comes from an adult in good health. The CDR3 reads CASSERYRTGNQPQHF. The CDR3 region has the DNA TGTGCCAGCAGCGAGAGATACAGGACGGGCAATCAGCCCCAGCATTTT.